This T cell receptor beta chain was identified in a study of cytomegalovirus exposure and HLA in healthy donors. Whole-study results and caveats: The study put under 200 TCR beta chains on its list as cytomegalovirus-associated. Later examination showed HLA-associated TCR beta chains had greater clonal expansion than equally common others.

PCR was performed using 60 Vbeta and 13 Jbeta primers. Produced via immunoSEQ multiplex PCR; TCRdb's table is partial and in-frame only. The sample contains 150,000 or so clones, 70% to 80% of which appear only once. Regarding this clone: Its antigen is not known.

Each donor was nominally healthy when sampled (though unrecorded immune exposures were likely). With 0 bases removed from V and 1 base from J, the gap between germline ends came to 11 bases. Germline V lookup: CDR1 SGHNT, CDR2 YYREEE (reference sequence). CDR3 length: 15 amino acids. Sequencing used PBMCs. The V and J genes are TRBV5-4 and TRBJ2-7, with D unresolved. The receptor comes from a man aged 30-40 years in good health and CMV-seropositive. DNA for the CDR3: TGTGCCAGCAGCTTGGAAGCCAGCGAGTCCTACGAGCAGTACTTC. Its translation: CASSLEASESYEQYF.